The T cell receptor (beta chain) described here comes from a study of early T cells in non-severe SARS-CoV-2 infection. At the level of the study: Investigators sequenced bulk RNA drawn from unsorted whole blood, and chains remained unpaired.

The table lists this clonotype with many counts. Antigen specificity is unknown. Individual cDNA molecules each received unique molecular identifiers attached to them. From the 5' RACE reads, TCRdb called clonotypes with MiXCR, one entry per CDR3 protein. The profile shows 75,000 to 100,000 distinct CDR3 sequences, approximately 14% of them singletons. Regarding the study as a whole: Using VDJdb, the matching emphasized anti-spike CD8 responses while missing private and CD4 specificities.

The CDR3 sequence is 14 residues long. CDR1 is SGDLS, CDR2 YYNGEE, per germline. Trimming removed 0 bases from V and 7 bases from J, with 14 bases in between. The receptor comes from an adult who was a healthcare worker with PCR-confirmed SARS-CoV-2 infection or an uninfected control (not recorded which). This chain links TRBV9 with TRBJ2-7; tentatively, D is TRBD1 or TRBD2 (5 bases each). Source material: whole blood. CDR3 in amino acids: CASSVGGSAKEQYF. CDR3 coding DNA: TGTGCCAGCAGCGTAGGGGGGAGTGCGAAAGAGCAGTACTTC. Combining the CDR3 with reference TRBV9 and TRBJ2-7 gives the whole variable domain DSGVTQTPKHLITATGQRVTLRCSPRSGDLSVYWYQQSLDQGLQFLIQYYNGEERAKGNILERFSAQQFPDLHSELNLSSLELGDSALYFCASSVGGSAKEQYFGPGTRLTVT.